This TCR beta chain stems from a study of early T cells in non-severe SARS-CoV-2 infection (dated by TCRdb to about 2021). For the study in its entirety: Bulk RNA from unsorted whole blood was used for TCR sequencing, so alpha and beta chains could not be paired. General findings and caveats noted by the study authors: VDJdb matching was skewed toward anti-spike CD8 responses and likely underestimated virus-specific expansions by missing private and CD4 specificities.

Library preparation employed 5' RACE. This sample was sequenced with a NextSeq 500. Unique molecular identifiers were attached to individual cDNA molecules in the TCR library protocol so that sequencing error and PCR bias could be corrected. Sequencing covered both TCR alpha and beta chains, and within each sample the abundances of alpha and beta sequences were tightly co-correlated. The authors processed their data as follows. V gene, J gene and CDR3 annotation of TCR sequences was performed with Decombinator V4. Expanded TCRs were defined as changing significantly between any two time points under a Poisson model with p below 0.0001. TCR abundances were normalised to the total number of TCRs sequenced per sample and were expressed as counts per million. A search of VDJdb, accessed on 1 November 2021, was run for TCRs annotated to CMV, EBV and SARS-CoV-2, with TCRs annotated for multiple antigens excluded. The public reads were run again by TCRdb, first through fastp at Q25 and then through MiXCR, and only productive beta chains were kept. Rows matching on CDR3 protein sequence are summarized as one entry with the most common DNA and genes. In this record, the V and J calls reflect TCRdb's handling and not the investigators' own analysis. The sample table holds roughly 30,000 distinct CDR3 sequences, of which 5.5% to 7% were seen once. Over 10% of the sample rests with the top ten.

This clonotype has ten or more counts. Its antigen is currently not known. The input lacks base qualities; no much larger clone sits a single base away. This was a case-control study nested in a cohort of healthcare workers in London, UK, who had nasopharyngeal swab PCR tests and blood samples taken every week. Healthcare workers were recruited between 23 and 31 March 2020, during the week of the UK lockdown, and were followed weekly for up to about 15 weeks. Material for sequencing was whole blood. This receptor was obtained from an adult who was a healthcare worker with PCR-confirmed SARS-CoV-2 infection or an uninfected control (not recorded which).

The CDR3 region: CAWSRLTGHSTGELFF. Here is the DNA: TGTGCCTGGAGTCGACTGACAGGGCACTCCACCGGGGAGCTGTTTTTT. The chain uses TRBV30 and TRBJ2-2; 7 bases in the junction line up with TRBD1. Reading the germline V gene (reference sequence) gives CDR1 GTSNPN and CDR2 SVGIG. The cysteine opens and the phenylalanine closes a CDR3 of 16 amino acids. Just the 48-base CDR3 DNA is kept, in frame starting at base 1. The V end gives up 2 bases and the J end 4 bases, leaving 10 bases in the junction not matched to a gene.